This T cell receptor beta chain emerged from a study of OX40 agonist ivuxolimab in advanced cancers. V shed 5 bases and J shed 8 bases, with 16 bases lying between them. This CDR3 is 15 amino acids long. CDR1 is MDHEN and CDR2 is SYDVKM in the germline V gene. Some clones are missing from TCRdb's copy, which holds only in-frame ones; the method was immunoSEQ multiplex PCR. The sample shows about 63,000 clones, 75% to 90% of them seen only once. The rearrangement joins TRBV28 to TRBJ1-6; possible D gene TRBD1, 6 bases. The sample consisted of CD4+ or CD8+ T cells sorted from blood, taken in a trial of the OX40 agonist ivuxolimab. This TCR was sampled from an adult with an advanced solid tumor such as melanoma, head and neck, liver or kidney cancer. In nucleotides, the CDR3 is TGTGCCAGCAGTCCCCCCGACAGGCGTTATTCACCCCTCCACTTT. This gives the protein CASSPPDRRYSPLHF.